The present TCR beta chain was sequenced within a study of blood T cell repertoires in COVID-19. As for the study in general: The study drew acute and convalescent COVID-19 samples from the United States, Italy and Spain. T cells, B-cell-depleted T cells, or PBMCs supplied cDNA or gDNA.

V lost 4 bases and J lost 3, with 16 bases in between. The CDR3 extends over 15 amino acids. Germline-derived CDR1 and CDR2 are SGHRS and YFSETQ. Self-reported history from a screening survey and questionnaire set each donor's cohort. As processed by the authors: It was from reference gene primer amplification that nucleated cell counts were estimated. TCRdb's copy holds only in-frame clones and misses some; the assay was immunoSEQ multiplex PCR. From that table come the V and J calls and clone size; the DNA was used to work out D and trimming. The profile shows about 270,000 clones, 75% to 90% of them singletons.

V gene TRBV5-1 combines with J gene TRBJ1-2, with D possibly matching TRBD1 (5 bases). The source material was PBMCs or T cells enriched from blood (not recorded which). The receptor was isolated from a woman aged 30 to 39 with acute COVID-19. CDR3 region: CASSLDPGVDYGYTF. The CDR3, as DNA: TGCGCCAGCAGCCTAGACCCGGGGGTGGACTATGGCTACACCTTC.